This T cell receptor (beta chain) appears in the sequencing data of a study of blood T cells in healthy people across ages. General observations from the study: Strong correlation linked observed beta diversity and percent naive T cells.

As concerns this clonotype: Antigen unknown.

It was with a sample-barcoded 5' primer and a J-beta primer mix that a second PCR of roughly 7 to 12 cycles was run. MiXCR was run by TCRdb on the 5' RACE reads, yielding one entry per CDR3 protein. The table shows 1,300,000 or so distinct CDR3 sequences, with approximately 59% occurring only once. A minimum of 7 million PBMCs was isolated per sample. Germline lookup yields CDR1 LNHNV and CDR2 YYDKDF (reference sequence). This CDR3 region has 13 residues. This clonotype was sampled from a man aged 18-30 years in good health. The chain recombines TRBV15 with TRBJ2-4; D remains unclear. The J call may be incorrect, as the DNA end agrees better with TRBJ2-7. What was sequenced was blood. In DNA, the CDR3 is TGTGCCACCAGCGAACGACGACTCTACGAGCAGTACTTC. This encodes CATSERRLYEQYF.